Each of the 28 T cell receptor beta chains below was sequenced from the same sample in a study of T cells in Graves' hyperthyroidism and ophthalmopathy. Amplification yielded TCR beta CDR3 regions, with RNA transcripts as the source. The HTBI set primed first-round TCR CDR3 RT-PCR. TCRdb re-called the multiplex PCR reads through MiXCR, storing one row per CDR3 protein. In the table there are roughly 700,000 distinct CDR3 sequences, roughly a third of which are singletons. The sample consisted of blood. All receptors come from a woman between 40 and 55 years old with Graves' hyperthyroidism.

This rearrangement joins TRBV9 to TRBJ2-7; D perhaps matches TRBD2 (5 bases). Trimming took 0 bases from V and 9 from J, leaving 19 bases between them. CDR3 length: 15 residues. Germline-derived CDR1 and CDR2 are SGDLS and YYNGEE. The DNA of the CDR3 is TGTGCCAGCAGCGTAGACGGGATTAGGTACAATGGGCAGTACTTC. Translating gives CASSVDGIRYNGQYF. Supplemented by reference TRBV9 and TRBJ2-7, the full variable domain reads DSGVTQTPKHLITATGQRVTLRCSPRSGDLSVYWYQQSLDQGLQFLIQYYNGEERAKGNILERFSAQQFPDLHSELNLSSLELGDSALYFCASSVDGIRYNGQYFGPGTRLTVT.

Details on this clonotype: This could be a read error, since a much larger clone is one nucleotide away. The conserved phenylalanine or tryptophan is not found at the CDR3 terminus, so this likely reflects a read error. The DNA is omitted, as the CDR3 cannot be located on it reliably, and the CDR3 follows TCRdb's listing. V and J are TRBV7-8 and TRBJ2-7; no check of the table's D call, TRBD1, against the DNA was made. The CDR3 has 13 residues if both end residues are counted. CDR1 and CDR2 from the germline V gene are SGHVS and FQNEAQ. CDR3 protein: CASSWQDSTKSYL.

In its sample, this clonotype was seen many times. The chain combines TRBV7-2 with TRBJ2-5; 10 bases align to TRBD2. The CDR3 consists of 15 residues. Germline V gene data show CDR1 as SGHTA and CDR2 as FQGNSA. V was clipped by 3 bases and J by 5 bases; unmatched bases: 6. CDR3 region: CASSFLAGVRETQYF. The DNA for the CDR3 is TGTGCCAGCAGCTTTCTAGCGGGAGTGCGTGAGACCCAGTACTTC.

Details on this clonotype: A much larger clone is a single base away; this may be a read error. This chain links TRBV10-3 with TRBJ1-5; no clear D gene. The length of the CDR3 is 12 residues. From germline, CDR1 is ENHRY and CDR2 SYGVKD. The germline V and J ends were trimmed by 10 bases and 11 bases, with 18 bases remaining between them. The CDR3: CATRESGGAQHF. CDR3 nucleotides: TGTGCCACCCGGGAATCTGGTGGGGCCCAGCATTTT.

There are a few counts of this clonotype. The V gene is TRBV4-3, the J gene TRBJ1-3; 8 nucleotides align to TRBD1. Germline-derived CDR1 and CDR2 are LGHNA and YSLEER. The J segment lost 7 bases and the V segment lost 1 base, leaving 6 bases of the junction unmatched. The CDR3 contains 15 residues. The CDR3 DNA is TGCGCCAGCAGCCAAGTGCTTCAGGGGGCGAACACCATATATTTT. Translated: CASSQVLQGANTIYF.

This clonotype came up many times. The chain couples TRBV5-1 to TRBJ1-1; possibly TRBD1 for D (6 bases). This CDR3 is 16 amino acids long. Looked up from germline, CDR1 is SGHRS and CDR2 is YFSETQ. Trimming shortened V by 0 bases and J by 0 bases, and 12 bases separated the two germline ends. The CDR3 region is CASSLGQDRMNTEAFF. The CDR3 DNA reads as TGCGCCAGCAGCTTGGGACAGGACAGAATGAACACTGAAGCTTTCTTT.

This clonotype was counted once. A read error may be the cause here, since a much bigger clone is one base away. The J gene is TRBJ1-1, the V gene TRBV29-1; 8 nucleotides agree with TRBD1. CDR1 is SQVTM and CDR2 is ANQGSEA in the germline V gene. The CDR3 length is 14 residues. The junction had 9 bases not matched to a gene; V was cut back by 5 bases and J by 4 bases. The CDR3 nucleotides are TGCAGCGTTATCCGGACAGGGTGTGGCACTGAAGCTTTCTTT. This codes for CSVIRTGCGTEAFF.

This rearrangement joins TRBV27 to TRBJ1-3; D is possibly TRBD1 (5 bases). The CDR3 has 16 residues. Trimming took 6 bases from V and 2 from J, leaving 17 bases between them. Per germline, CDR1 MNHEY and CDR2 SMNVEV (reference sequence). CDR3 bases: TGTGCCAGCAGGAGGAGTGGGGGATTCACTGGAAACACCATATATTTT. This codes for CASRRSGGFTGNTIYF.

This clonotype was observed at least ten times. The V gene is TRBV7-9, the J gene TRBJ2-2; perhaps TRBD1 as D (5 bases). This CDR3 region has 15 residues. CDR1 and CDR2 (germline): SEHNR, FQNEAQ (reference sequence). Trimming left V 7 bases short and J 4 bases short, with 16 bases between. As DNA, the CDR3 is TGTGCCAGCAAATCGGTACAGGCGATCACCGGGGAGCTGTTTTTT. Protein sequence: CASKSVQAITGELFF.

In regard to this clonotype: A single base separates this from a much larger clone, so it may be a read error. This chain uses TRBV12-3 or TRBV12-4 with TRBJ2-7; 10 positions agree with TRBD1. Germline trimming cut 5 bases from V and 6 bases from J; bases unmatched to any gene: 10. This CDR3 has 15 residues. The CDR3 sequence: CASSETGGSLSEQYF. The CDR3 DNA is TGTGCCAGCAGTGAGACAGGGGGCTCTCTCTCCGAGCAGTACTTC.

Remarks on this clonotype: Being one base from a much bigger clone, this may be a read error. The V gene is TRBV7-2, the J gene TRBJ1-1; possibly TRBD1 for D (6 bases). Germline lookup yields CDR1 SGHTA and CDR2 FQGNSA. Trimming pared 7 bases from V and 4 bases from J, leaving 19 bases between. CDR3 length: 15 residues. The CDR3 here is CASNTGTILSTEAFF. The CDR3 region has the DNA TGTGCCAGCAACACCGGGACAATTTTGAGCACTGAAGCTTTCTTT.

This clonotype was picked up many times. The rearrangement links TRBV2 to TRBJ1-5, with a possible D match to TRBD1 (6 bases). The CDR3 consists of 16 residues. Germline values: CDR1 SNHLY, CDR2 FYNNEI. V shed 6 bases and J shed 2 bases, with 17 bases lying between them. The CDR3 nucleotides read TGTGCCAGCAGGGGTGGGGGCCCATGGGGCAATCAGCCCCAGCATTTT. Amino acids: CASRGGGPWGNQPQHF. Filled out from reference TRBV2 and TRBJ1-5, the complete variable domain reads EPEVTQTPSHQVTQMGQEVILRCVPISNHLYFYWYRQILGQKVEFLVSFYNNEISEKSEIFDDQFSVERPDGSNFTLKIRSTKLEDSAMYFCASRGGGPWGNQPQHFGDGTRLSIL.

A remark on this clonotype: At one end the junction does not follow the germline gene, possibly because of a read error. The chain employs TRBV10-3 and TRBJ2-2, with unresolved D. Germline V gene data show CDR1 as ENHRY and CDR2 as SYGVKD. The CDR3 is 15 amino acids. The CDR3 coding sequence is TGTGCCAGCAGTGAACAGTACTCGAACACCGGGGAGCTGTTTTTT. Its protein is CASSEQYSNTGELFF.

The sample holds many counts of this clonotype. This rearrangement joins TRBV7-2 to TRBJ2-7; the D gene is possibly TRBD2 (5 bases). Germline CDR1 and CDR2: SGHTA and FQGNSA. Trimming cost V 3 bases and J 4 bases, with 10 bases left between them. The CDR3 loop spans 13 amino acids. CDR3 bases: TGTGCCAGCAGCTTGTCTGGACTTTACGAGCAGTACTTC. This sequence encodes CASSLSGLYEQYF.

The V call is TRBV7-2, the J call TRBJ1-2; D not resolved. CDR3 size: 18 residues. Germline loops: CDR1 SGHTA, CDR2 FQGNSA. Trimming shortened V by 1 base and J by 4 bases, and 22 bases separated the two germline ends. The CDR3 spells CASSLGGVRLLSRYGYTF. CDR3 nucleotide sequence: TGTGCCAGCAGCTTAGGAGGAGTCCGCCTTTTGTCTCGCTATGGCTACACCTTC.

This clonotype was counted only a few times. The V call is TRBV6-4, the J call TRBJ1-3; the D is unclear. The CDR3 is 17 residues long. V was cut by 3 bases and J by 2 bases, with 17 bases left in between. The germline gives CDR1 MRHNA, CDR2 SNTAGT. CDR3 in amino acids: CASSEMTEQDPGNTIYF. The CDR3 region has the DNA TGTGCCAGCAGTGAAATGACCGAGCAGGACCCTGGAAACACCATATATTTT.

This sequence joins TRBV9 and TRBJ1-1; 7 bases match TRBD1. The germline CDR1 and CDR2 sequences are SGDLS and YYNGEE. The length of the CDR3 is 13 residues. With V trimmed by 7 bases and J by 4 bases, 7 bases remained unmatched. CDR3 nucleotide sequence: TGTGCCAGCCAGCAGGGGGGAGGCACTGAAGCTTTCTTT. Translation gives CASQQGGGTEAFF.

The J gene is TRBJ2-5, the V gene TRBV7-9; TRBD1 matches 9 bases. Germline CDR1 reads SEHNR; CDR2 reads FQNEAQ (reference sequence). V was clipped by 5 bases and J by 4 bases; unmatched bases: 8. The CDR3 spans 15 residues. CDR3 sequence: CASSIFGTGSETQYF. The DNA of the CDR3 is TGTGCCAGCAGCATATTTGGGACAGGGTCAGAGACCCAGTACTTC.

This clonotype was seen ten or more times. The chain is built from TRBV9 and TRBJ2-6, with D hard to call. Germline V CDR1 and CDR2: SGDLS, YYNGEE. The V end lost 4 bases, the J end lost 3 bases, and 11 bases lay between the germline ends. The CDR3 runs 15 residues. The CDR3, as DNA: TGTGCCAGCAGCCCATTAGGGTTTGGGGCCAACGTCCTGACTTTC. The encoded protein is CASSPLGFGANVLTF.

This clonotype was counted ten times or more. The chain couples TRBV29-1 to TRBJ2-7, with 9 bases aligning to TRBD2. This CDR3 has 15 amino acids. Trimming removed 0 bases from V and 1 base from J; junction bases left unmatched: 4. CDR1 is SQVTM and CDR2 is ANQGSEA in the germline V gene. This CDR3 is CSVEDPTSGSYEQYF. The CDR3 bases are TGCAGCGTTGAAGATCCGACTAGCGGTTCCTACGAGCAGTACTTC.

In regard to this clonotype: This could be a read error, since a much larger clone is one nucleotide away. DNA of the CDR3: TGCAGTGCTAGACCTTATGGGGAACCAAACAGGGGGCCTGATGGCTACACCTTC. This codes for CSARPYGEPNRGPDGYTF. This sequence joins TRBV20-1 and TRBJ1-2; 9 bases fit TRBD1. CDR1 and CDR2 (germline): DFQATT, SNEGSKA (reference sequence). Germline trimming cut 2 bases from V and 6 bases from J; bases unmatched to any gene: 19. The CDR3 is 18 residues long.

Turning to this clonotype: At one boundary the junction diverges from the germline segment, which might be a read error. J is TRBJ1-6 and V is TRBV24-1; the D gene is possibly TRBD1 (6 bases). From germline, CDR1 is KGHDR and CDR2 SFDVKD. CDR3 length: 14 amino acids. The CDR3 region has the DNA TGTGCCAGCAGTTTAGGGGAGGGGGGCTCACCCCTCCACTTT. Encoded protein: CASSLGEGGSPLHF.

This clonotype was seen more than once but under ten times. The gene calls are TRBV20-1 and TRBJ1-4, with a possible D match to TRBD1 (5 bases). V lost 4 bases to trimming and J lost 7 bases, with 7 bases between them. The germline gives CDR1 DFQATT, CDR2 SNEGSKA (reference sequence). There are 11 residues in the CDR3. CDR3 region: CSAMGVEKLFF. CDR3 DNA sequence: TGCAGTGCTATGGGGGTTGAAAAACTGTTTTTT.

This clonotype has a handful of counts. The CDR3 nucleotides read TGCGCCAGCAGCCCCCCCCGAGGGCAGCGGGCTTATGGCTACACCTTC. Translation: CASSPPRGQRAYGYTF. The J gene is TRBJ1-2, the V gene TRBV4-1; D call uncertain. This CDR3 is 16 amino acids long. Trimming pared 4 bases from V and 5 bases from J, leaving 20 bases between. Germline lookup yields CDR1 MGHRA and CDR2 YSYEKL.

This clonotype was observed many times. The chain links TRBV11-2 to TRBJ1-1, with 9 bases matching TRBD1. CDR1 is SGHAT and CDR2 is FQNNGV in the germline V gene. CDR3 length: 14 residues. J lost 1 base, V lost 5 bases, and 2 bases had no gene match. CDR3 in amino acids: CASSQDRGNTEAFF. In DNA form, the CDR3 reads TGTGCCAGCAGCCAGGACAGGGGGAACACTGAAGCTTTCTTT.

As regards this clonotype: A read error is possible here, since a much larger clone lies one base away. The CDR3 does not end in the conserved phenylalanine or tryptophan, so this is likely a read error. The V call is TRBV5-6, the J call TRBJ1-2; TRBD1 is a possible D gene (5 bases). The CDR3 runs 13 residues. V shed 4 bases and J shed 8 bases, with 15 bases lying between them. Germline CDR1 reads SGHDT; CDR2 reads YYEEEE. CDR3 in DNA: TGTGCCAGCAGCCTGGGTGGGGACGAGGGCTACACCCTC. Its protein product is CASSLGGDEGYTL.

This sequence joins TRBV4-2 and TRBJ1-1; D is unclear. The CDR3 contains 14 residues. Trimming took 2 bases from V and 5 from J, leaving 12 bases between them. Germline CDR1 reads LGHNA; CDR2 reads YNFKEQ. The CDR3 coding sequence is TGTGCCAGCAGCCAATCGGACCCAAGGACTGAAGCTTTCTTT. Protein: CASSQSDPRTEAFF.

The chain couples TRBV4-2 to TRBJ1-2; 8 positions agree with TRBD1. V shed 0 bases, J shed 4 bases, and the junction held 4 bases outside the gene matches. Germline V gene sequence: CDR1 LGHNA, CDR2 YNFKEQ. This CDR3 has 15 amino acids. CDR3 protein: CASSQDSRGLYGYTF. The CDR3 DNA sequence: TGTGCCAGCAGCCAAGACTCCAGGGGGCTCTATGGCTACACCTTC.